This record looks at one T cell receptor beta chain sequence and its context. Antigen unknown. This table comes from immunoSEQ multiplex PCR, and its TCRdb copy is limited to in-frame clones, with some not included. Of about 21,000 clones detected, around 80% appear once; the ten largest clones hold about 9.6%. The data originate from a study of CD4+ T cells in melanoma. Study-wide points: Reportedly, melanoma neoantigen-specific CD4+ T cells showed varied differentiation states.

Trimming stripped 8 bases from V and 4 bases from J, with 17 bases between. Germline-derived CDR1 and CDR2 are LNHNV and YYDKDF (reference sequence). The CDR3 loop spans 14 amino acids. This receptor was obtained from a human donor with melanoma. The chain has TRBV15 and TRBJ1-1, with TRBD1 as a possible D gene (6 bases). CDR3 protein: CATAKTGRGTEAFF. The CDR3 nucleotides read TGTGCCACCGCCAAGACAGGTAGAGGCACTGAAGCTTTCTTT.